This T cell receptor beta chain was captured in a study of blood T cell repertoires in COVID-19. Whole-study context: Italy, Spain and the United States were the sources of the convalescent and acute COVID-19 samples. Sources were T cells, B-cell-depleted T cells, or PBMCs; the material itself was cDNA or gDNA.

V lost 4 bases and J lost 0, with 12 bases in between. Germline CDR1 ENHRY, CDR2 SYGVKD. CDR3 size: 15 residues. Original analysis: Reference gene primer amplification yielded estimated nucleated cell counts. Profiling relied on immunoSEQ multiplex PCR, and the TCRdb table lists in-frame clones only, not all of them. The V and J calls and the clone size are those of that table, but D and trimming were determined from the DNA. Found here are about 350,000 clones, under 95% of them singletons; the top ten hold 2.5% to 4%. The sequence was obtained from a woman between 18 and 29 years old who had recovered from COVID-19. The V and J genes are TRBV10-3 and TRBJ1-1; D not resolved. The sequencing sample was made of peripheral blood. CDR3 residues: CAISVPGRVNTEAFF. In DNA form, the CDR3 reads TGTGCCATCAGTGTTCCGGGGAGGGTGAACACTGAAGCTTTCTTT.